What follows are 6 T cell receptor beta chains derived from one specimen sequenced in a study of shared clonotypes between healthy human individuals. Profiling relied on immunoSEQ multiplex PCR, and the TCRdb table lists in-frame clones only, not all of them. The profile covers roughly 2,300,000 clones, with 85% to 95% appearing a single time and approximately 0.41% taken by the ten largest. The sample was naive CD4+ T cells from PBMCs. Stated subset: CD45RA+ positively selected. The receptors come from a man aged 18 to 30 in good health. Some clones in this sample may be carry-over from other donors' samples.

DNA of the CDR3: TGCGCCAGCAGCCAAGAACCGCAATTGTGGCAGTTCTTC. Translation gives CASSQEPQLWQFF. The chain uses TRBV4-1 and TRBJ2-1, with D unclear. CDR1 and CDR2 from the germline V gene are MGHRA and YSYEKL. Trimming cost V 0 bases and J 12 bases, with 12 bases left between them. The CDR3 has 13 residues.

In the case of this clone: This sample also contains other DNA sequences that code for the same CDR3. V is TRBV2 and J is TRBJ1-2; 10 bases map to TRBD1. The CDR3 is 12 amino acids. The J segment lost 7 bases and the V segment lost 6 bases, leaving 2 bases of the junction unmatched. Germline-derived CDR1 and CDR2 are SNHLY and FYNNEI. The CDR3 spells CASRDRGPGYTF. CDR3 in DNA: TGTGCCAGCAGAGACAGGGGGCCTGGCTACACCTTC.

This chain uses TRBV7-3 with TRBJ2-7; a weak D match, TRBD2 (5 bases). Trimming left V 2 bases short and J 6 bases short, with 11 bases between. Per germline, CDR1 SGHTA and CDR2 FQGTGA. This CDR3 region has 13 residues. The CDR3 coding sequence is TGTGCCAGCAGCTTATTTTTCGCGGGCGAGCAGTACTTC. Its translation: CASSLFFAGEQYF.

This clone was picked up one time. The chain links TRBV19 to TRBJ1-1; 7 nucleotides line up with TRBD1. Germline loops: CDR1 LNHDA, CDR2 SQIVND (reference sequence). This CDR3 spans 16 amino acids. Unmatched junction bases numbered 13, after V lost 3 bases and J lost 6 bases. CDR3 in amino acids: CASSMSRGLRFAEAFF. In DNA form, the CDR3 reads TGTGCCAGTAGTATGAGCAGGGGGTTGAGATTCGCTGAAGCTTTCTTT. Supplemented by reference TRBV19 and TRBJ1-1, the full variable domain reads DGGITQSPKYLFRKEGQNVTLSCEQNLNHDAMYWYRQDPGQGLRLIYYSQIVNDFQKGDIAEGYSVSREKKESFPLTVTSAQKNPTAFYLCASSMSRGLRFAEAFFGQGTRLTVV.

This chain joins TRBV19 and TRBJ1-2; D may be TRBD1 (5 bases). The length of the CDR3 is 15 residues. Germline V gives CDR1 LNHDA, CDR2 SQIVND (reference sequence). The germline V and J ends were trimmed by 4 bases and 6 bases, with 18 bases remaining between them. CDR3 loop: CASSTITLRGDGYTF. CDR3 DNA: TGTGCCAGTAGTACGATTACTCTTAGAGGGGATGGCTACACCTTC.

The gene calls are TRBV28 and TRBJ1-4; TRBD1 aligns across 10 bases. The CDR3 runs to 15 residues. Germline lookup yields CDR1 MDHEN and CDR2 SYDVKM. J was trimmed by 5 bases and V by 5 bases; bases with no gene match: 5. The CDR3 reads CASSRPGQGNEKLFF. CDR3 coding DNA: TGTGCCAGCAGTCGCCCGGGACAGGGGAATGAAAAACTGTTTTTT.